This is a list of T cell receptor beta chains from one sample in a study of T-cell reconstitution after alpha-beta-depleted transplantation in children. TCRdb processed the PCR reads anew with MiXCR; each CDR3 protein has one entry. The sample contains about 110,000 distinct CDR3 sequences, about 6.4% of which appear only once. The sample consisted of PBMCs, mostly from graft donor cells, taken 360 days after TCRalphabeta/CD19-depleted stem cell transplant. The source of these receptors is a male patient aged 2-10 years who had a stem cell transplant for acute lymphoblastic leukemia, so the T cells may come from the graft donor. Both conserved end residues are part of each CDR3. D genes are given only for firm matches. Expanded clones get a size class; other rows say once, few or many, or leave the size out.

V gene,J gene,D gene,clone size,CDR3 DNA,CDR3 protein
TRBV10-3,TRBJ2-5,TRBD1,many,TGTGCCATCAGACCCGGGACAGGGGGTACGGAGACCCAGTACTTC,CAIRPGTGGTETQYF
TRBV28,TRBJ1-6,-,many,TGTGCCAGCACCTCCGGATCACCCCTCCACTTT,CASTSGSPLHF
TRBV6-2/TRBV6-3,TRBJ2-7,-,few,TGTGCCAGCAGTTACTCGAACAGACGCCCTGACGAGCAGTACTTC,CASSYSNRRPDEQYF
TRBV12-3/TRBV12-4,TRBJ2-7,-,many,TGTGCCAGCAGTTTTGCCTCGGATACCTACGAGCAGTACTTC,CASSFASDTYEQYF
TRBV18,TRBJ2-3,-,many,TGTGCCAGCTCACCAACGGGCACAGATACGCAGTATTTT,CASSPTGTDTQYF
TRBV7-6,TRBJ2-3,TRBD2,-,TGTGCCAGCAGCTTGAGGACTAGCCCTAGCACAGATACGCAGTATTTT,CASSLRTSPSTDTQYF
TRBV4-1,TRBJ2-5,-,-,TGCGCCAGCAGCCAATTTTTACAGGGAGGGAAAGAGACCCAGTACTTC,CASSQFLQGGKETQYF
TRBV2,TRBJ1-5,-,-,TGTGCCAGCAGTGTAGAGGGGAATCAGCCCCAGCATTTT,CASSVEGNQPQHF
TRBV6-1,TRBJ1-1,-,many,TGTGCCAGCAGCCCACAGGTTCAGTTTTGGCACACTGAAGCTTTCTTT,CASSPQVQFWHTEAFF
TRBV27,TRBJ2-3,-,many,TGTGCCAGCAGCCCCCGCCGCACAGATACGCAGTATTTT,CASSPRRTDTQYF
TRBV5-1,TRBJ2-7,TRBD2,-,TGCGCCAGCAGCCTACGGGGGGGGACGGAGGACTACGAGCAGTACTTC,CASSLRGGTEDYEQYF
TRBV6-5,TRBJ2-5,-,-,TGTGCCAGCAGTACTGGGGGCAGGGAGGAAGAGACCCAGTACTTC,CASSTGGREEETQYF
TRBV15,TRBJ1-5,-,-,TGTGCCACCAGCAGAGAAGGTTCGTCTAGCAATCAGCCCCAGCATTTT,CATSREGSSSNQPQHF